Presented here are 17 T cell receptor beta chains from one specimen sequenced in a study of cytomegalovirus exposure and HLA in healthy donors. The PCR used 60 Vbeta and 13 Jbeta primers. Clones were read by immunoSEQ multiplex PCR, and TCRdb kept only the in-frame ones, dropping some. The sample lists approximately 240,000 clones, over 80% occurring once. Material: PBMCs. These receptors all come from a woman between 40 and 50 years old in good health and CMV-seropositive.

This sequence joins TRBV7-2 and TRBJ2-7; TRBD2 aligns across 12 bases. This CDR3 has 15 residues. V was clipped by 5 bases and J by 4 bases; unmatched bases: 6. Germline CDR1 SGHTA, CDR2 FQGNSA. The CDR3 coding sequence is TGTGCCAGCAGCCCTAGCGGGGGGGCCCAGTACGAGCAGTACTTC. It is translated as CASSPSGGAQYEQYF.

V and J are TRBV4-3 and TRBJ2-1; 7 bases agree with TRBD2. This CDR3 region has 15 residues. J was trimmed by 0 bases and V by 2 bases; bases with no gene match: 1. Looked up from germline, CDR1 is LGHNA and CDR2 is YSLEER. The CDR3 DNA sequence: TGCGCCAGCAGCCAACGGGGGGACTCCTACAATGAGCAGTTCTTC. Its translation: CASSQRGDSYNEQFF.

As DNA, the CDR3 is TGTGCCAGTATAGGGGGTTTAGGCGGCTACACCTTC. The encoded protein is CASIGGLGGYTF. The rearrangement joins TRBV6-5 to TRBJ1-2; weak D call: TRBD1 (6 bases). V was trimmed by 9 bases and J by 8 bases, leaving 16 bases between them. This CDR3 comprises 12 residues. Germline V gene sequence: CDR1 MNHEY, CDR2 SVGAGI.

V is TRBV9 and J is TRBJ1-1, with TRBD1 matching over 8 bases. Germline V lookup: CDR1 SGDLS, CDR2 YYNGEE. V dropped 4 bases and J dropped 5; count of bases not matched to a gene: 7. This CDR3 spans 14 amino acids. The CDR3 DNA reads TGTGCCAGCAGCCAGACAGGGGCGAGGACTGAAGCTTTCTTT. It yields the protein CASSQTGARTEAFF.

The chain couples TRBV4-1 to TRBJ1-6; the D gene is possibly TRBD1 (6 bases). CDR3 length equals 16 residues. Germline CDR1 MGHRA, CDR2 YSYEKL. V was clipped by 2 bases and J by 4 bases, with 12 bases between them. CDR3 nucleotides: TGCGCCAGCAGCCAAAGGTCGGGACAATATAATTCACCCCTCCACTTT. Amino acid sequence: CASSQRSGQYNSPLHF.

The CDR3 DNA reads as TGTGCCAGCAGCCATTCTCTGATTCAGGGCACTGAAGCTTTCTTT. Protein: CASSHSLIQGTEAFF. The chain couples TRBV7-9 to TRBJ1-1, with D possibly matching TRBD1 (5 bases). This CDR3 contains 15 residues. V lost 5 bases and J lost 4, with 17 bases in between. Germline CDR1 reads SEHNR; CDR2 reads FQNEAQ (reference sequence). The full variable domain, in which reference TRBV7-9 and TRBJ1-1 provide the parts outside the CDR3, is DTGVSQNPRHKITKRGQNVTFRCDPISEHNRLYWYRQTLGQGPEFLTYFQNEAQLEKSRLLSDRFSAERPKGSFSTLEIQRTEQGDSAMYLCASSHSLIQGTEAFFGQGTRLTVV.

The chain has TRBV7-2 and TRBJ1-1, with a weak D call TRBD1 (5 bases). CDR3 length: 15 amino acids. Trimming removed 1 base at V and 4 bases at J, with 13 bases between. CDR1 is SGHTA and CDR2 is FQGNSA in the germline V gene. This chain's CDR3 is CASSLVVQGRTEAFF. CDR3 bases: TGTGCCAGCAGCTTAGTTGTGCAGGGCCGCACTGAAGCTTTCTTT.

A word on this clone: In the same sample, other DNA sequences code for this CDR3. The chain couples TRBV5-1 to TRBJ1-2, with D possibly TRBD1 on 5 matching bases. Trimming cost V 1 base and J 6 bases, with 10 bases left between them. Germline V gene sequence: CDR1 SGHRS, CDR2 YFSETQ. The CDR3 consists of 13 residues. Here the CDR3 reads CASSLQGGDGYTF. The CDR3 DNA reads TGCGCCAGCAGCTTGCAAGGAGGGGATGGCTACACCTTC.

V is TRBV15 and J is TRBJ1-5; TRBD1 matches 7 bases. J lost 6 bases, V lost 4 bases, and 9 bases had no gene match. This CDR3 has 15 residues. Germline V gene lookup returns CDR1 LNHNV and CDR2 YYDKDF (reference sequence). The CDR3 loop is CATSTDYRGAQPQHF. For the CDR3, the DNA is TGTGCCACCAGCACTGATTACAGGGGCGCTCAGCCCCAGCATTTT.

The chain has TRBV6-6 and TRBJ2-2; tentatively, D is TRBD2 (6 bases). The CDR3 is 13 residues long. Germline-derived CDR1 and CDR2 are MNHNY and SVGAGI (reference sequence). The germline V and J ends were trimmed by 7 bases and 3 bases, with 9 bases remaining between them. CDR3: CASKERDTGELFF. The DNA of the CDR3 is TGTGCCAGCAAGGAGCGGGACACCGGGGAGCTGTTTTTT.

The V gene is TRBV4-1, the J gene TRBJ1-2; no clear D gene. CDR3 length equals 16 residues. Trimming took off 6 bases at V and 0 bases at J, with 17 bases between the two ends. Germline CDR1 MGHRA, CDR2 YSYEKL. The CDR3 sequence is CASSRSSSDTNYGYTF. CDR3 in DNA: TGCGCCAGCAGTAGGAGCAGTTCGGATACTAACTATGGCTACACCTTC.

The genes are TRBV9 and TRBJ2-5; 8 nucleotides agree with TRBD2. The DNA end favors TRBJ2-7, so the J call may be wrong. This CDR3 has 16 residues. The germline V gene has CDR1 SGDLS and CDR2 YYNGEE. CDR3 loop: CASSVDPAGDPYEQYF. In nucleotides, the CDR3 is TGTGCCAGCAGCGTAGACCCAGCGGGAGACCCCTACGAGCAGTACTTC.

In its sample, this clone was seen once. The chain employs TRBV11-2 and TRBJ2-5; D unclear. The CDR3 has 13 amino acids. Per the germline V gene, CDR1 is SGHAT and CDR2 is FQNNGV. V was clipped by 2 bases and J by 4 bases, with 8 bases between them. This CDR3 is CASSLSVRETQYF. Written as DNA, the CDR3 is TGTGCCAGCAGCTTAAGCGTTCGAGAGACCCAGTACTTC.

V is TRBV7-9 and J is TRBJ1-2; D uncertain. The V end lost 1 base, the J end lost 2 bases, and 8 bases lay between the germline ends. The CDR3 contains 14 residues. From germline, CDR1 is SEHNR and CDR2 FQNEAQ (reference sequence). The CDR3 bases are TGTGCCAGCAGCTTAGGGGGAGGGAACTATGGCTACACCTTC. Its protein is CASSLGGGNYGYTF.

CDR3 bases: TGTGCCAGTAGTAACTGGGCAGAGGAGGTGGGCAATCAGCCCCAGCATTTT. Translated, it gives CASSNWAEEVGNQPQHF. V is TRBV19 and J is TRBJ1-5; no clear D. Per the germline V gene, CDR1 is LNHDA and CDR2 is SQIVND (reference sequence). The V and J ends lost 4 bases and 2 bases respectively, with 18 bases between them. The CDR3 contains 17 residues.

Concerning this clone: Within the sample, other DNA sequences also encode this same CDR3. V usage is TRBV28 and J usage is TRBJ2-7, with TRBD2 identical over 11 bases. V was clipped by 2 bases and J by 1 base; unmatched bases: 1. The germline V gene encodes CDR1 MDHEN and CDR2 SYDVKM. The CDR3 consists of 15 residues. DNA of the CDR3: TGTGCCAGCAGTTTAGGGACTAGCGGTTCCTACGAGCAGTACTTC. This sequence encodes CASSLGTSGSYEQYF.

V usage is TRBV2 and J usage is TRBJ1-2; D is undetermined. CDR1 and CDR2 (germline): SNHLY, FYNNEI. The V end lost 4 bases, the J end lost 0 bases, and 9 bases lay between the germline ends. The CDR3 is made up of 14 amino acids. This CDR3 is CASSGGEANYGYTF. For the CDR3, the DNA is TGTGCCAGCAGTGGGGGAGAAGCTAACTATGGCTACACCTTC.